These T cell receptor beta chains were read from a single sample in a study of blood T cells in healthy people across ages. MiXCR, run by TCRdb on the 5' RACE reads, gives a single entry per CDR3 protein. The sample shows 700,000 to 950,000 distinct CDR3 sequences, approximately 39% of them seen only once. Sequencing was done on a sample of blood. These receptors were obtained from a woman aged 55-75 years in good health. Each CDR3 is given with its conserved first and last residue. The D gene is left open where the match is weak. Rows give clone size only sometimes, using once, few, many, or a class for an expanded clone.

D gene	V gene	J gene	clone size	CDR3 protein	CDR3 DNA
TRBD1	TRBV2	TRBJ1-2	NA	CASANTGDYGYTF	TGTGCCAGCGCCAATACAGGGGACTATGGCTACACCTTC
NA	TRBV28	TRBJ1-5	NA	CASSFRAGSNQPQHF	TGTGCCAGCAGTTTCAGGGCAGGGTCCAATCAGCCCCAGCATTTT
TRBD1	TRBV14	TRBJ2-5	NA	CASSRLGQGGETQYF	TGTGCCAGCAGTCGACTCGGACAGGGGGGGGAGACCCAGTACTTC
TRBD2	TRBV20-1	TRBJ2-5	NA	CSATPSGRAFEQYF	TGCAGTGCTACTCCTAGCGGGAGGGCCTTTGAGCAGTACTTC
NA	TRBV5-1	TRBJ2-3	NA	CASSLHPGQPDTQYF	TGCGCCAGCAGCTTGCATCCCGGACAGCCAGATACGCAGTATTTT
NA	TRBV7-9	TRBJ2-7	NA	CASSGAKGVSYEQYF	TGTGCCAGCAGCGGAGCTAAGGGGGTATCCTACGAGCAGTACTTC
NA	TRBV6-5	TRBJ2-7	NA	CASRLQGIAYNEQYF	TGTGCCAGCAGGCTGCAGGGAATAGCGTACAATGAGCAGTACTTC
NA	TRBV7-8	TRBJ2-7	NA	CASSGSSGTGRGQQYF	TGTGCCAGCAGCGGATCCTCCGGGACTGGGCGAGGTCAGCAGTACTTC
NA	TRBV6-5	TRBJ1-2	NA	CASSYLGQGLGGYTF	TGTGCCAGCAGTTACCTTGGGCAGGGGCTTGGTGGCTACACCTTC
TRBD2	TRBV6-2/TRBV6-3	TRBJ2-1	few	CASSYSLAAYNEQFF	TGTGCCAGCAGTTACTCCCTAGCGGCGTACAATGAGCAGTTCTTC
NA	TRBV5-1	TRBJ2-1	NA	CASSLGPGPLNNEQFF	TGCGCCAGCAGCTTGGGACCGGGACCGCTAAACAATGAGCAGTTCTTC
NA	TRBV10-3	TRBJ1-5	many	CAISEVGTGTTNQPQHF	TGTGCCATCAGTGAAGTCGGGACGGGTACGACCAATCAGCCCCAGCATTTT
NA	TRBV27	TRBJ1-6	once	CASSFEGISYNSPLHF	TGTGCCAGCAGTTTCGAGGGTATCTCCTATAATTCACCCCTCCACTTT
TRBD1	TRBV11-2	TRBJ2-1	NA	CASSYTTGDGNEQFF	TGTGCCAGCAGCTATACGACAGGGGATGGCAATGAGCAGTTCTTC
NA	TRBV12-3/TRBV12-4	TRBJ2-1	few	CASSYREYNEQFF	TGTGCCAGCAGCTACAGGGAATACAATGAGCAGTTCTTC
NA	TRBV12-3/TRBV12-4	TRBJ2-5	many	CASSSRGGQETQYF	TGTGCCAGCAGTTCGAGAGGGGGCCAAGAGACCCAGTACTTC
TRBD1	TRBV19	TRBJ1-5	NA	CASRDRAQRYSNQPQHF	TGTGCGAGCAGGGACAGGGCACAGAGATATAGCAATCAGCCCCAGCATTTT
NA	TRBV7-3	TRBJ2-7	few	CASSLVGADLSYEQYF	TGTGCCAGCAGCCTAGTAGGAGCGGACCTCTCCTACGAGCAGTACTTC